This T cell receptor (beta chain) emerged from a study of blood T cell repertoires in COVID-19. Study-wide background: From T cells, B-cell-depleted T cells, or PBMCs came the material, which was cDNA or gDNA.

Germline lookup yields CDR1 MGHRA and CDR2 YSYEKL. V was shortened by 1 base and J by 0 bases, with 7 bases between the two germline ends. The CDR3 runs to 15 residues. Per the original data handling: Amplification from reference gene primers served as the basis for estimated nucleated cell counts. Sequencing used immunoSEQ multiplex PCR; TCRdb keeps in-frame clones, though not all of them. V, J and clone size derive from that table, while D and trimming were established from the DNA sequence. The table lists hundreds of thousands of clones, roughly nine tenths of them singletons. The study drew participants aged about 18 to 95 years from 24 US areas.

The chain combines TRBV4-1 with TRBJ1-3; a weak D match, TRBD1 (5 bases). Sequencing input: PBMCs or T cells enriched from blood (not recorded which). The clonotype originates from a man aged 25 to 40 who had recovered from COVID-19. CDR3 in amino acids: CASSQGGVSGNTIYF. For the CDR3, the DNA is TGCGCCAGCAGCCAAGGGGGGGTCTCTGGAAACACCATATATTTT.